This T cell receptor beta chain was retrieved from a study of blood T cell repertoires in COVID-19. Study-wide background: From T cells, B-cell-depleted T cells, or PBMCs came the material, which was cDNA or gDNA.

This clone was counted only a few times. The V segment lost 8 bases and the J segment 6 bases; nucleotides outside the gene matches: 9. Germline V lookup: CDR1 ENHRY, CDR2 SYGVKD. The CDR3 loop spans 14 amino acids. Some clones are missing from TCRdb's copy, which holds only in-frame ones; the method was immunoSEQ multiplex PCR. The sample has roughly 69,000 clones, more than 60% seen once. V gene TRBV10-3 combines with J gene TRBJ2-2; TRBD1 agrees at 7 bases. The TCR sequence derives from a human donor in a cohort sampled during active COVID-19. Source material: peripheral blood. As DNA, the CDR3 is TGTGCCATCTGGCAGCCCCAGGGGGCCGGGGAGCTGTTTTTT. It is translated as CAIWQPQGAGELFF.